One and the same sample provided the 28 T cell receptor beta chains below, sequenced in a study of technical replicates of blood from a few donors. The method was immunoSEQ multiplex PCR; TCRdb's version includes in-frame clones alone and lacks a portion of them. The sample lists roughly 81,000 clones, 80% to 90% occurring once. Sequencing input: PBMCs. The receptors were gathered from a human donor in good health. Some clones in this sample may be carry-over from other donors' samples.

The gene calls are TRBV9 and TRBJ1-3, with TRBD1 as a possible D gene (6 bases). The CDR3 has 15 residues. CDR1 is SGDLS, CDR2 YYNGEE, per germline. The V gene lost 5 bases and the J gene lost 0 bases, with 12 bases spanning the gap. CDR3 bases: TGTGCCAGCAGTCCGGGACAAACCTCTGGAAACACCATATATTTT. This codes for CASSPGQTSGNTIYF.

The chain carries TRBV30 and TRBJ2-7; 7 nucleotides agree with TRBD2. V shed 0 bases, J shed 7 bases, and the junction held 12 bases outside the gene matches. CDR1 is GTSNPN and CDR2 is SVGIG in the germline V gene (reference sequence). This CDR3 is built from 15 residues. Here the CDR3 reads CAWSVLGRGIREQYF. For the CDR3, the DNA is TGTGCCTGGAGTGTACTTGGGAGGGGAATTAGAGAGCAGTACTTC.

The V and J genes are TRBV19 and TRBJ1-2; weak D call: TRBD1 (6 bases). The CDR3 covers 13 residues. The germline V gene has CDR1 LNHDA and CDR2 SQIVND (reference sequence). Trimming left V 5 bases short and J 4 bases short, with 11 bases between. CDR3: CASSPGTTYGYTF. Written as DNA, the CDR3 is TGTGCCAGTAGTCCCGGGACAACCTATGGCTACACCTTC.

The gene calls are TRBV6-1 and TRBJ2-3, with a tentative D call TRBD2 (5 bases). The CDR3 spans 15 residues. The germline CDR1 and CDR2 sequences are MNHNS and SASEGT. Trimming stripped 6 bases from V and 0 bases from J, with 13 bases between. CDR3 residues: CASSHDYTSTDTQYF. CDR3 coding DNA: TGTGCCAGCAGCCATGACTACACTAGCACAGATACGCAGTATTTT.

This clone was seen just once. This chain uses TRBV7-8 with TRBJ1-2, with D possibly being TRBD1 (5 bases). This CDR3 is 13 amino acids long. In germline, CDR1 is SGHVS, CDR2 FQNEAQ. V lost 4 bases and J lost 8, with 14 bases in between. The CDR3, as DNA: TGTGCCAGCAGCTCAGACAGAGGTTACGGCTACACCTTC. Translating gives CASSSDRGYGYTF.

This chain joins TRBV6-5 and TRBJ1-2; 8 bases match TRBD1. The V segment lost 6 bases and the J segment 4 bases; nucleotides outside the gene matches: 7. The CDR3 has 14 amino acids. Germline V lookup: CDR1 MNHEY, CDR2 SVGAGI. CDR3 bases: TGTGCCAGCAGACCATGGACAGGGAGCTATGGCTACACCTTC. The encoded protein is CASRPWTGSYGYTF.

The chain joins TRBV30 to TRBJ2-2, with 7 bases lining up with TRBD2. Germline V gene data show CDR1 as GTSNPN and CDR2 as SVGIG (reference sequence). V shed 3 bases and J 1 base; nucleotides not matched to a gene: 2. This CDR3 contains 14 residues. The CDR3 nucleotides are TGTGCCTGGAGGGTAGCGGGGAACACCGGGGAGCTGTTTTTT. Its protein is CAWRVAGNTGELFF. The entire variable domain, with the rest obtained from reference TRBV30 and TRBJ2-2, is as follows: SQTIHQWPATLVQPVGSPLSLECTVEGTSNPNLYWYRQAAGRGLQLLFYSVGIGQISSEVPQNLSASRPQDRQFILSSKKLLLSDSGFYLCAWRVAGNTGELFFGEGSRLTVL.

The V call is TRBV15, the J call TRBJ2-2, with 10 bases identical to TRBD2. V lost 0 bases, J lost 4 bases, and 8 bases stayed unmatched. Germline V CDR1 and CDR2: LNHNV, YYDKDF (reference sequence). The CDR3 length is 18 residues. CDR3 bases: TGTGCCACCAGCAGAGATAAGCTAGCGGGGGTTAGCACCGGGGAGCTGTTTTTT. Residues: CATSRDKLAGVSTGELFF.

CDR3 sequence: CASSPQGPESPLHF. CDR3 nucleotides: TGTGCCAGCTCACCCCAGGGCCCGGAATCACCCCTCCACTTT. The rearrangement links TRBV18 to TRBJ1-6; a weak D match, TRBD1 (5 bases). CDR3 length: 14 amino acids. Looked up from germline, CDR1 is KGHSH and CDR2 is LQKENI. V lost 3 bases and J lost 10, with 13 bases in between.

The rearrangement joins TRBV20-1 to TRBJ2-3; the match to TRBD1 covers 7 bases. V lost 6 bases, J lost 6 bases, and 3 bases stayed unmatched. Germline CDR1 is DFQATT and CDR2 is SNEGSKA (reference sequence). The CDR3 consists of 11 residues. The DNA for the CDR3 is TGCAGTGCCACCAGGGGGGATACGCAGTATTTT. This sequence encodes CSATRGDTQYF.

This clone was counted once. The chain uses TRBV7-3 and TRBJ2-5; no definite D call. Germline-derived CDR1 and CDR2 are SGHTA and FQGTGA. The CDR3 has 15 amino acids. Trimming removed 1 base at V and 2 bases at J, with 11 bases between. For the CDR3, the DNA is TGTGCCAGCAGCTTAATATTTGGCAGTCAAGAGACCCAGTACTTC. Its protein is CASSLIFGSQETQYF.

The V call is TRBV6-5, the J call TRBJ1-2, with D tentatively TRBD1 (6 bases). The CDR3 loop spans 14 amino acids. V lost 5 bases to trimming and J lost 2 bases, with 12 bases between them. In germline, CDR1 is MNHEY, CDR2 SVGAGI. The CDR3 is CASSKGTSNYGYTF. The CDR3, as DNA: TGTGCCAGCAGTAAAGGGACATCAAACTATGGCTACACCTTC.

The chain recombines TRBV5-5 with TRBJ1-2; the D is unclear. The CDR3 is 13 amino acids. Germline V lookup: CDR1 SGHKS, CDR2 YYEKEE (reference sequence). V lost 1 base and J lost 4, with 8 bases in between. CDR3 DNA: TGTGCCAGCAGCTTGTTAGTAAGCTATGGCTACACCTTC. Protein product: CASSLLVSYGYTF.

The chain links TRBV29-1 to TRBJ2-7; 8 bases are shared with TRBD1. This CDR3 is 12 amino acids long. Germline lookup yields CDR1 SQVTM and CDR2 ANQGSEA. V lost 7 bases and J lost 6; bases outside the gene matches: 8. The DNA for the CDR3 is TGCAGCGCTGGACAGGGTAGGGGCGAGCAGTACTTC. This translates into CSAGQGRGEQYF.

The chain uses TRBV5-1 and TRBJ2-7; 8 bases are shared with TRBD1. The CDR3 has 15 residues. Germline values: CDR1 SGHRS, CDR2 YFSETQ. Trimming took 6 bases from V and 0 from J; bases not matched to a gene: 8. CDR3 DNA sequence: TGCGCCAGCACACCGGGACAGGTTTACTCCTACGAGCAGTACTTC. Encoded protein: CASTPGQVYSYEQYF. Using reference TRBV5-1 and TRBJ2-7 for the parts outside the CDR3, the full variable domain is KAGVTQTPRYLIKTRGQQVTLSCSPISGHRSVSWYQQTPGQGLQFLFEYFSETQRNKGNFPGRFSGRQFSNSRSEMNVSTLELGDSALYLCASTPGQVYSYEQYFGPGTRLTVT.

The gene calls are TRBV5-1 and TRBJ1-4, with 10 bases that match TRBD1. The CDR3 runs to 15 residues. CDR1 SGHRS and CDR2 YFSETQ come from the germline V gene. V lost 0 bases, J lost 6 bases, and 2 bases stayed unmatched. CDR3 bases: TGCGCCAGCAGCTTGGGAGGGACAGGGGATGAAAAACTGTTTTTT. Amino acids: CASSLGGTGDEKLFF.

The rearrangement links TRBV6-5 to TRBJ2-7; perhaps TRBD1 as D (7 bases). CDR1 is MNHEY and CDR2 is SVGAGI in the germline V gene. The CDR3 runs 15 residues. Trimming shortened V by 5 bases and J by 7 bases, and 21 bases separated the two germline ends. CDR3 in DNA: TGTGCCAGCAGTGTAAACGCAGGGGGAGGTGGAGAGCAGTACTTC. This sequence encodes CASSVNAGGGGEQYF.

This clone was counted a few times. The V call is TRBV4-1, the J call TRBJ2-7; tentatively, D is TRBD2 (6 bases). V shed 0 bases and J shed 3 bases, with 12 bases lying between them. CDR3 length equals 15 residues. Germline V gene sequence: CDR1 MGHRA, CDR2 YSYEKL. CDR3 loop: CASSQDWGTDYEQYF. CDR3 in DNA: TGCGCCAGCAGCCAAGACTGGGGGACTGACTACGAGCAGTACTTC.

This chain uses TRBV27 with TRBJ2-3; D gene ambiguous. Germline CDR1 and CDR2: MNHEY and SMNVEV (reference sequence). The V end lost 5 bases, the J end lost 1 base, and 7 bases lay between the germline ends. There are 13 residues in the CDR3. CDR3 nucleotides: TGTGCCAGCAGTCCACGGGGCACAGATACGCAGTATTTT. Its protein is CASSPRGTDTQYF.

This chain joins TRBV10-3 and TRBJ1-5; D gene uncertain. Germline V gene data show CDR1 as ENHRY and CDR2 as SYGVKD. Trimming took 4 bases from V and 1 from J, leaving 14 bases between them. The CDR3 consists of 16 residues. CDR3 coding DNA: TGTGCCATCAGTGCGGCAGCGGGCTTAAGCAATCAGCCCCAGCATTTT. Its protein is CAISAAAGLSNQPQHF.

V and J are TRBV6-1 and TRBJ2-5; 8 bases fit TRBD2. The V gene's germline CDR1 is MNHNS and CDR2 SASEGT. The CDR3 totals 15 residues. J was trimmed by 5 bases and V by 6 bases; bases with no gene match: 11. In DNA form, the CDR3 reads TGTGCCAGCAGCGGGGGGGGTAGCAGTCTTGAGACCCAGTACTTC. Amino acid sequence: CASSGGGSSLETQYF.

This sequence joins TRBV9 and TRBJ2-7; the D gene is possibly TRBD2 (6 bases). The V end was cut by 4 bases, the J end by 1 base, with 15 bases between. Germline CDR1 and CDR2: SGDLS and YYNGEE. There are 15 residues in the CDR3. The CDR3 DNA sequence: TGTGCCAGCAGCACAGCGGGCGGGTTTTCCTACGAGCAGTACTTC. Its protein product is CASSTAGGFSYEQYF.

V and J are TRBV19 and TRBJ1-3; TRBD1 matches at 9 bases. Germline V gene sequence: CDR1 LNHDA, CDR2 SQIVND (reference sequence). J lost 1 base, V lost 3 bases, and 7 bases had no gene match. The CDR3 is 17 amino acids. The CDR3 region has the DNA TGTGCCAGTAGTATCGGGACAGGGTTAAGATCTGGAAACACCATATATTTT. It codes for CASSIGTGLRSGNTIYF.

This chain connects TRBV29-1 to TRBJ2-7; 9 bases fit TRBD2. CDR3 length: 13 residues. After removal of 6 bases from V and 4 bases from J, the junction contained 7 bases not matched to a gene. The germline V gene encodes CDR1 SQVTM and CDR2 ANQGSEA. DNA for the CDR3: TGCAGCGTAATAGCGGGAGCGGTATACGAGCAGTACTTC. Translation: CSVIAGAVYEQYF.

V usage is TRBV7-2 and J usage is TRBJ1-5, with 9 bases identical to TRBD1. The trim removed 5 bases at V and 2 bases at J, leaving 4 bases unmatched. CDR3 length: 15 residues. From germline, CDR1 is SGHTA and CDR2 FQGNSA. The CDR3 DNA sequence: TGTGCCAGCAGCCCGCGGACAGGGGGCAATCAGCCCCAGCATTTT. Translated: CASSPRTGGNQPQHF.

The V call is TRBV6-5, the J call TRBJ1-1; TRBD1 matches at 8 bases. Trimming took 0 bases from V and 3 from J; bases not matched to a gene: 3. Germline values: CDR1 MNHEY, CDR2 SVGAGI. The CDR3 has 15 residues. The CDR3: CASSYSIQGDTEAFF. CDR3 DNA: TGTGCCAGCAGTTACTCGATACAGGGGGACACTGAAGCTTTCTTT.

Concerning this clone itself: Mismatch with germline at one junction end may stem from a read error. The rearrangement uses TRBV6-5 and TRBJ2-5; a weak D match, TRBD1 (5 bases). CDR3 size: 14 residues. Germline V gives CDR1 MNHEY, CDR2 SVGAGI. In DNA, the CDR3 is TGTGCCAACAGTTACACAGGACCCCGAGAGACCCAGTACTTC. Translating it yields CANSYTGPRETQYF.

This chain connects TRBV10-3 to TRBJ1-5; tentative D call: TRBD1 (5 bases). The CDR3 has 14 amino acids. V lost 8 bases to trimming and J lost 2 bases, with 13 bases between them. CDR1 ENHRY and CDR2 SYGVKD come from the germline V gene. Here the CDR3 reads CAIGQQGGNQPQHF. DNA for the CDR3: TGTGCCATCGGGCAGCAGGGTGGCAATCAGCCCCAGCATTTT.